A selection of T cell receptor beta chains follows, all from one sample in a study of lymphopenia after photon versus proton radiotherapy. TCRdb keeps only in-frame clones here, not all; method: immunoSEQ multiplex PCR. Here the sample spans some 76,000 clones, around 93% being singletons. The specimen was peripheral blood, collected from a patient treated with photon-based radiotherapy. The receptors originated from a middle-aged woman with cholangiocarcinoma. Both conserved end residues are part of each CDR3. A D gene is named only where the DNA matches it firmly.

d_gene | j_gene | v_gene | CDR3aa
- | TRBJ2-2 | TRBV30 | CAWNPQFNTGELFF
TRBD1 | TRBJ1-3 | TRBV6-1 | CASSAGGTGNTIYF
- | TRBJ1-2 | TRBV4-1 | CASSQDGRAYGYTF
- | TRBJ1-2 | TRBV27 | CASRQPGPNYGYTF
TRBD1 | TRBJ1-2 | TRBV14 | CASSPGQVPGYTF
- | TRBJ1-1 | TRBV29-1 | CSAGREEAFF
- | TRBJ1-1 | TRBV20-1 | CSARVGVEAFF
- | TRBJ1-1 | TRBV30 | CAWTAEHQSEAFF
- | TRBJ2-7 | TRBV5-1 | CASSLNAGGSYEQYF
- | TRBJ1-1 | TRBV28 | CASSTRGLGYTEAFF
TRBD1 | TRBJ1-2 | TRBV2 | CASKDRGNPYGYTF
- | TRBJ2-7 | TRBV28 | CASSFRQDSVYEQYF
- | TRBJ1-2 | TRBV6-5 | CASSYRGSGYTF
- | TRBJ1-5 | TRBV5-1 | CASSLGTDSNQPQHF
- | TRBJ2-7 | TRBV11-2 | CASSPPAGKNDEQYF
- | TRBJ1-1 | TRBV30 | CAWRGDMKNTEAFF
- | TRBJ1-5 | TRBV10-1 | CASSEQPGDQPQHF
- | TRBJ1-2 | TRBV4-1 | CASSQRLGDYGYTF
- | TRBJ1-5 | TRBV6-5 | CASSSSRAPNQPQHF
- | TRBJ1-6 | TRBV27 | CASSPVVLDNSPLHF
- | TRBJ1-6 | TRBV28 | CALGQGKVSPLHF
TRBD2 | TRBJ2-3 | TRBV11-2 | CASSLRLAGITDTQYF
TRBD1 | TRBJ1-5 | TRBV27 | CASSSPTGSGQPQHF
- | TRBJ1-5 | TRBV19 | CASSIEGLGNQPQHF
- | TRBJ2-2 | TRBV7-9 | CASSLVGPTGGELFF
- | TRBJ2-3 | TRBV9 | CASSPRGVLRTDTQYF
- | TRBJ2-3 | TRBV11-2 | CASSSNIGGADTQYF
- | TRBJ2-3 | TRBV7-9 | CASSLVVGSTDTQYF
TRBD2 | TRBJ2-7 | TRBV9 | CASSVGSGGLYEQYF
- | TRBJ1-4 | TRBV28 | CASSGLGRANEKLFF
TRBD2 | TRBJ2-1 | TRBV4-2 | CASSQGGTSGKNEQFF
- | TRBJ2-7 | TRBV6-6 | CASRYGGSTGSNEQYF
- | TRBJ1-1 | TRBV7-2 | CASRRDVSMNTEAFF
- | TRBJ2-5 | TRBV25-1 | CASSFSYETQYF
TRBD2 | TRBJ2-7 | TRBV7-3 | CASSIAGGSYEQYF
TRBD2 | TRBJ2-7 | TRBV28 | CASSPSNSGRAAEQYF
- | TRBJ1-1 | TRBV23-1 | CASRFVGYTEAFF
- | TRBJ1-1 | TRBV14 | CASSQVVDRPPEAFF
TRBD1 | TRBJ2-5 | TRBV9 | CASSVGDRVQETQYF
- | TRBJ2-7 | TRBV30 | CAWSAAAGEQYF